The entry below gives a single TCR beta chain sequence along with its context. Its antigen is unidentified. This entry comes from a study of T cells in localized non-small cell lung cancer. Study-level findings and limits: Highest T cell clonality was seen in uninvolved adjacent lung, surpassing that measured in tumor. Appearance in adjacent lung was seen for a median around 60 of the top 100 tumor clones.

Trimming stripped 5 bases from V and 0 bases from J, with 17 bases between. Germline V lookup: CDR1 LNHDA, CDR2 SQIVND (reference sequence). The CDR3 has 17 amino acids. The method was immunoSEQ multiplex PCR; TCRdb's version includes in-frame clones alone and lacks a portion of them. Of 40,000 to 65,000 clones in the sample, around nine tenths were seen once. The TCR sequence derives from a female donor with stage II lung adenocarcinoma. The source was PBMCs, collected before any cancer treatment. The gene calls are TRBV19 and TRBJ1-3; D not resolved. The CDR3 sequence is CASSPPEELSSGNTIYF. Written as DNA, the CDR3 is TGTGCCAGTAGTCCACCTGAGGAACTTAGCTCTGGAAACACCATATATTTT.